One and the same sample provided the 23 T cell receptor beta chains below, sequenced in a study of control samples from healthy donors and cancer patients. Profiling relied on immunoSEQ multiplex PCR, and the TCRdb table lists in-frame clones only, not all of them. Here the sample spans about 140,000 clones, around 90% being singletons. The specimen was blood. Source of these receptors: a young man in good health.

The chain joins TRBV24-1 to TRBJ2-2; no clear D gene. This CDR3 has 15 residues. The germline gives CDR1 KGHDR, CDR2 SFDVKD. Trimming shortened V by 5 bases and J by 1 base, and 10 bases separated the two germline ends. CDR3 sequence: CATSGVSVNTGELFF. DNA of the CDR3: TGTGCCACCAGTGGCGTGAGTGTGAACACCGGGGAGCTGTTTTTT.

V gene TRBV18 combines with J gene TRBJ1-1; 8 bases are shared with TRBD1. This CDR3 spans 17 amino acids. J lost 1 base, V lost 2 bases, and 9 bases had no gene match. Germline values: CDR1 KGHSH, CDR2 LQKENI. The CDR3 region has the DNA TGTGCCAGCTCACCAGGAGTAAGGACAGGGCGGAACACTGAAGCTTTCTTT. Encoded protein: CASSPGVRTGRNTEAFF.

The V and J genes are TRBV29-1 and TRBJ2-2; the D call may be TRBD1 or TRBD2 (5 bases each). The ends were cut back, 6 bases at V and 4 bases at J, with 15 bases in the middle. From germline, CDR1 is SQVTM and CDR2 ANQGSEA. This CDR3 comprises 14 residues. The CDR3 here is CSVHPGPATGELFF. The CDR3 DNA reads as TGCAGCGTCCACCCGGGACCGGCCACCGGGGAGCTGTTTTTT.

This clone was seen once. Other DNA sequences in the sample encode the same CDR3. The V call is TRBV5-1, the J call TRBJ1-5, with TRBD1 matching over 10 bases. Germline lookup yields CDR1 SGHRS and CDR2 YFSETQ. CDR3 size: 14 residues. J lost 5 bases, V lost 3 bases, and 2 bases had no gene match. The CDR3 protein is CASSSGQGDQPQHF. The CDR3 DNA sequence: TGCGCCAGCAGCTCCGGACAGGGGGATCAGCCCCAGCATTTT.

J is TRBJ2-7 and V is TRBV11-2; 11 bases are shared with TRBD2. This CDR3 is 16 amino acids long. CDR1 and CDR2 (germline): SGHAT, FQNNGV. Trimming took 0 bases from V and 4 from J; bases not matched to a gene: 5. DNA for the CDR3: TGTGCCAGCAGCTTAGATCAACTAGCGGGGGTGTACGAGCAGTACTTC. This gives the protein CASSLDQLAGVYEQYF.

The chain links TRBV10-3 to TRBJ2-5, with D possibly being TRBD1 (6 bases). Germline V gives CDR1 ENHRY, CDR2 SYGVKD. V was clipped by 5 bases and J by 4 bases, with 14 bases between them. This CDR3 is 14 amino acids long. The CDR3 DNA is TGTGCCATCAGTAGGACAGAGAAGAGAGAGACCCAGTACTTC. Protein product: CAISRTEKRETQYF.

The chain couples TRBV9 to TRBJ2-7, with TRBD2 identical over 7 bases. This CDR3 is built from 15 residues. The germline V gene encodes CDR1 SGDLS and CDR2 YYNGEE. J lost 5 bases, V lost 3 bases, and 11 bases had no gene match. CDR3 coding DNA: TGTGCCAGCAGCGCCGGGACTATTACTACCCACGAGCAGTACTTC. It codes for CASSAGTITTHEQYF. The full variable domain, completed using reference TRBV9 and TRBJ2-7, is DSGVTQTPKHLITATGQRVTLRCSPRSGDLSVYWYQQSLDQGLQFLIQYYNGEERAKGNILERFSAQQFPDLHSELNLSSLELGDSALYFCASSAGTITTHEQYFGPGTRLTVT.

This clone was detected only a few times. This sequence joins TRBV27 and TRBJ2-7; D is unclear. Germline-derived CDR1 and CDR2 are MNHEY and SMNVEV (reference sequence). CDR3 length equals 16 residues. V dropped 1 base and J dropped 3 bases, with 16 bases sitting between them. The CDR3, as DNA: TGTGCCAGCAGTTTATATCCCCCCGGAGAGAGCTACGAGCAGTACTTC. Translation gives CASSLYPPGESYEQYF.

The CDR3 region is CASSIEVDRASIMAPVGTEAFF. CDR3 in DNA: TGTGCCAGTAGTATAGAGGTCGACAGGGCTTCTATTATGGCACCCGTTGGGACTGAAGCTTTCTTT. The J gene is TRBJ1-1, the V gene TRBV19, with 7 bases identical to TRBD1. J lost 5 bases, V lost 0 bases, and 27 bases had no gene match. Germline V gene lookup returns CDR1 LNHDA and CDR2 SQIVND (reference sequence). The CDR3 consists of 22 residues.

The V and J genes are TRBV6-1 and TRBJ1-1; D is unclear. CDR3 length equals 14 residues. Germline loops: CDR1 MNHNS, CDR2 SASEGT. Trimming removed 1 base at V and 5 bases at J, with 11 bases between. In nucleotides, the CDR3 is TGTGCCAGCAGTGAAGAGGAGGGCTGGACTGAAGCTTTCTTT. Residues: CASSEEEGWTEAFF.

The rearrangement uses TRBV6-5 and TRBJ1-6; D is ambiguous. Per the germline V gene, CDR1 is MNHEY and CDR2 is SVGAGI. The CDR3 contains 11 residues. V lost 5 bases and J lost 9, with 5 bases in between. The DNA of the CDR3 is TGTGCCAGCAGTCCGGGTTCACCCCTCCACTTT. Translated: CASSPGSPLHF.

The chain employs TRBV7-9 and TRBJ2-7; D assignment may be TRBD1 or TRBD2 (5 bases each). This CDR3 comprises 12 residues. V shed 5 bases and J shed 11 bases, with 16 bases lying between them. The germline gives CDR1 SEHNR, CDR2 FQNEAQ (reference sequence). The CDR3 DNA follows: TGTGCCAGCAGCCGGGACGGCGTGGTTGAGTACTTC. Amino acid sequence: CASSRDGVVEYF. Together with reference TRBV7-9 and TRBJ2-7, the CDR3 gives the full variable domain: DTGVSQNPRHKITKRGQNVTFRCDPISEHNRLYWYRQTLGQGPEFLTYFQNEAQLEKSRLLSDRFSAERPKGSFSTLEIQRTEQGDSAMYLCASSRDGVVEYFGPGTRLTVT.

The chain joins TRBV5-6 to TRBJ1-2; 7 nucleotides align to TRBD1. Germline V gene sequence: CDR1 SGHDT, CDR2 YYEEEE. Trimming removed 4 bases from V and 0 bases from J; junction bases left unmatched: 9. The CDR3 length is 16 residues. CDR3 DNA: TGTGCCAGCAGCCCTGAGGGGGCTCGTGCTAACTATGGCTACACCTTC. As protein: CASSPEGARANYGYTF.

The chain joins TRBV5-5 to TRBJ1-1; no definite D call. The V end lost 1 base, the J end lost 4 bases, and 8 bases lay between the germline ends. The CDR3 runs to 13 residues. Germline V gene lookup returns CDR1 SGHKS and CDR2 YYEKEE (reference sequence). The CDR3, as DNA: TGTGCCAGCAGCTTGTATAGAGCCACTGAAGCTTTCTTT. It translates to CASSLYRATEAFF.

The chain's CDR3 is CASSLGRGAQETQYF. As DNA, the CDR3 is TGCGCCAGCAGCCTTGGGCGGGGGGCACAAGAGACCCAGTACTTC. This sequence joins TRBV4-1 and TRBJ2-5; TRBD2 aligns across 8 bases. The CDR3 has 15 amino acids. Germline CDR1 and CDR2: MGHRA and YSYEKL. J was trimmed by 2 bases and V by 4 bases; bases with no gene match: 6.

The genes are TRBV9 and TRBJ2-3, with D unclear. The CDR3 is 12 amino acids. V gave up 4 bases and J gave up 4 bases, with 7 bases separating them. Germline-derived CDR1 and CDR2 are SGDLS and YYNGEE. The CDR3 nucleotides read TGTGCCAGCAGCCCATTCGCAGATACGCAGTATTTT. The encoded protein is CASSPFADTQYF.

This chain connects TRBV6-6 to TRBJ1-2, with a weak D call TRBD1 (5 bases). V lost 5 bases, J lost 0 bases, and 13 bases lay in between. The CDR3 loop spans 15 amino acids. In germline, CDR1 is MNHNY, CDR2 SVGAGI (reference sequence). For the CDR3, the DNA is TGTGCCAGCAGTCGATCAGGGTATTCTAACTATGGCTACACCTTC. It is translated as CASSRSGYSNYGYTF.

CDR3 nucleotides: TGTGCCAGTAGTATGAGAGGGGGCGCTGACTATGGCTACACCTTC. Protein product: CASSMRGGADYGYTF. J is TRBJ1-2 and V is TRBV19; 7 nucleotides align to TRBD1. The CDR3 sequence is 15 residues long. The ends lost 3 bases at V and 3 bases at J; junction bases unmatched: 7. Per the germline V gene, CDR1 is LNHDA and CDR2 is SQIVND (reference sequence).

The chain has TRBV3-1 (or the pseudogene TRBV3-2) and TRBJ1-5; D ambiguous. Trimming took off 0 bases at V and 5 bases at J, with 8 bases between the two ends. Germline lookup yields CDR1 LGHDT and CDR2 YNNKEL (reference sequence). The CDR3 loop spans 14 amino acids. For the CDR3, the DNA is TGTGCCAGCAGCCAAGAAATCGGCGATCAGCCCCAGCATTTT. Its translation is CASSQEIGDQPQHF.

V is TRBV7-3 and J is TRBJ2-1; 11 bases agree with TRBD2. The CDR3 runs 16 residues. Trimming at V came to 5 bases and at J to 7 bases, leaving 10 bases not matched to a gene. The germline CDR1 and CDR2 sequences are SGHTA and FQGTGA. The CDR3 is CASSISSGGMVNEQFF. As DNA, the CDR3 is TGTGCCAGCAGCATCTCTAGCGGGGGGATGGTGAATGAGCAGTTCTTC.

The chain has TRBV28 and TRBJ2-5, with a possible D match to TRBD2 (7 bases). CDR3 length equals 15 residues. Germline V gene data show CDR1 as MDHEN and CDR2 as SYDVKM. V was trimmed by 3 bases and J by 4 bases, leaving 15 bases between them. CDR3 amino acids: CASSFRGGLGETQYF. Written as DNA, the CDR3 is TGTGCCAGCAGTTTTAGGGGGGGGTTGGGAGAGACCCAGTACTTC.

This clone turned up a few times. The chain couples TRBV24-1 to TRBJ2-7, with 9 bases identical to TRBD1. Germline CDR1 is KGHDR and CDR2 is SFDVKD. J lost 4 bases, V lost 9 bases, and 18 bases had no gene match. The CDR3 contains 17 residues. CDR3 amino acids: CATRSTELRDREYEQYF. The CDR3 region has the DNA TGTGCCACCCGTTCTACCGAACTGCGGGACAGGGAGTACGAGCAGTACTTC.

The chain combines TRBV4-1 with TRBJ1-6; D is undetermined. V lost 1 base and J lost 6, with 16 bases in between. Germline lookup yields CDR1 MGHRA and CDR2 YSYEKL. The CDR3 runs to 17 residues. The CDR3 coding sequence is TGCGCCAGCAGCCAAGGTCGGGCCCTAGGCCTTAATTCACCCCTCCACTTT. It translates to CASSQGRALGLNSPLHF.